A single sample is the source of the 10 T cell receptor beta chains below, sequenced in a study of shared clonotypes between healthy human individuals. Clones were sequenced by immunoSEQ multiplex PCR, and TCRdb holds only the in-frame ones, with some missing. The table has around 300,000 clones, about nine tenths seen once. Material for sequencing was memory CD8+ T cells sorted from blood. Described subset: CD45RO+ cells pooled with CCR7-negative TemRA cells. These receptors originate from a man aged 18 to 35 in good health.

The chain recombines TRBV30 with TRBJ2-7, with a possible D match to TRBD1 (6 bases). Trimming removed 0 bases from V and 2 bases from J, with 14 bases in between. The CDR3 loop spans 15 amino acids. Germline V gives CDR1 GTSNPN, CDR2 SVGIG (reference sequence). The CDR3 protein is CAWSVGPAGAYEQYF. The CDR3 DNA reads as TGTGCCTGGAGTGTAGGTCCCGCAGGGGCCTACGAGCAGTACTTC.

This clone was seen repeatedly, ten times or more. Other DNA sequences in the sample encode the same CDR3. V gene TRBV4-2 combines with J gene TRBJ2-7; D gene ambiguous. The ends were cut back, 0 bases at V and 2 bases at J, with 2 bases in the middle. This CDR3 region has 12 residues. Germline CDR1 and CDR2: LGHNA and YNFKEQ. The CDR3 bases are TGTGCCAGCAGCCAAGACACCTACGAGCAGTACTTC. The encoded protein is CASSQDTYEQYF.

This clone was recorded once. The rearrangement links TRBV7-9 to TRBJ1-2, with D possibly TRBD1 on 6 matching bases. Trimming left V 5 bases short and J 3 bases short, with 16 bases between. The CDR3 is made up of 15 amino acids. Germline V gene sequence: CDR1 SEHNR, CDR2 FQNEAQ (reference sequence). As DNA, the CDR3 is TGTGCCAGCAGCACCACCACACAGGGTGACTATGGCTACACCTTC. It translates to CASSTTTQGDYGYTF. Together with reference TRBV7-9 and TRBJ1-2, the CDR3 gives the full variable domain: DTGVSQNPRHKITKRGQNVTFRCDPISEHNRLYWYRQTLGQGPEFLTYFQNEAQLEKSRLLSDRFSAERPKGSFSTLEIQRTEQGDSAMYLCASSTTTQGDYGYTFGSGTRLTVV.

The CDR3 region is CASSSLSGFPYNEQFF. DNA for the CDR3: TGTGCCAGCAGTTCCCTATCGGGTTTTCCCTACAATGAGCAGTTCTTC. The chain carries TRBV27 and TRBJ2-1, with D unresolved. V lost 4 bases and J 2 bases, leaving 15 bases between the germline ends. Germline-derived CDR1 and CDR2 are MNHEY and SMNVEV (reference sequence). The CDR3 runs to 16 residues.

The J gene is TRBJ2-7, the V gene TRBV7-9; 9 bases are shared with TRBD1. The CDR3 is 14 residues long. Germline V gene sequence: CDR1 SEHNR, CDR2 FQNEAQ (reference sequence). Unmatched junction bases numbered 3, after V lost 4 bases and J lost 2 bases. DNA for the CDR3: TGTGCCAGCAGCTCCGGGACAGGGACCTACGAGCAGTACTTC. Translation gives CASSSGTGTYEQYF.

The chain links TRBV13 to TRBJ2-6; no reliable D call. Germline V gives CDR1 PRHDT, CDR2 FYEKMQ (reference sequence). V was cut by 1 base and J by 4 bases, with 8 bases left in between. This CDR3 contains 15 residues. CDR3 in amino acids: CASSLAVAGANVLTF. CDR3 nucleotide sequence: TGTGCCAGCAGCTTAGCCGTCGCGGGGGCCAACGTCCTGACTTTC. Filled out from reference TRBV13 and TRBJ2-6, the complete variable domain reads AAGVIQSPRHLIKEKRETATLKCYPIPRHDTVYWYQQGPGQDPQFLISFYEKMQSDKGSIPDRFSAQQFSDYHSELNMSSLELGDSALYFCASSLAVAGANVLTFGAGSRLTVL.

The rearrangement joins TRBV29-1 to TRBJ2-7; TRBD2 is a possible D gene (6 bases). The length of the CDR3 is 12 residues. The germline CDR1 and CDR2 sequences are SQVTM and ANQGSEA. The V gene lost 5 bases and the J gene lost 3 bases, with 11 bases spanning the gap. Written as DNA, the CDR3 is TGCAGCGTTTTGGAGGGGATCTACGAGCAGTACTTC. Translating it yields CSVLEGIYEQYF.

CDR3 DNA sequence: TGCAGTGCTGTAACAGTCTTTGAAGCTTTCTTT. Translation gives CSAVTVFEAFF. This sequence joins TRBV20-1 and TRBJ1-1; no definite D call. Per germline, CDR1 DFQATT and CDR2 SNEGSKA (reference sequence). This CDR3 region has 11 residues. Trimming took 5 bases from V and 7 from J, leaving 11 bases between them.

The genes are TRBV9 and TRBJ1-3; possible D gene TRBD1, 6 bases. Germline V CDR1 and CDR2: SGDLS, YYNGEE. Trimming shortened V by 4 bases and J by 8 bases, and 13 bases separated the two germline ends. The CDR3 is 13 residues long. The CDR3: CASSQGGLDTIYF. The CDR3 DNA reads TGTGCCAGCAGCCAAGGGGGTCTTGACACCATATATTTT.

This sequence joins TRBV19 and TRBJ1-2, with 7 positions matching TRBD1. After removal of 7 bases from V and 6 bases from J, the junction contained 11 bases not matched to a gene. Germline V gives CDR1 LNHDA, CDR2 SQIVND (reference sequence). This CDR3 region has 14 residues. CDR3 nucleotides: TGTGCCAGTAACCTCGGAGGGGGCCCTCATGGCTACACCTTC. Its protein is CASNLGGGPHGYTF.